This T cell receptor beta chain was sequenced during a study of brain metastases from non-small cell lung cancer. The CDR3 has 13 residues. Looked up from germline, CDR1 is SGHVS and CDR2 is FNYEAQ. V was clipped by 5 bases and J by 4 bases, with 11 bases between them. This clone was observed a few times. Its cognate antigen is unknown. Findings of the study overall: Compared with primary tumors, brain metastases showed less T-cell infiltration.

Libraries were prepared by immunoSEQ multiplex PCR; TCRdb keeps only in-frame clonotypes and omits some of them. The sample contains roughly 14,000 clones, about 85% of which appear only once. The chain carries TRBV7-6 and TRBJ1-1; tentatively, D is TRBD1 (6 bases). Input material: primary lung tumor tissue. The source of this sequence is a donor at least 40 years old with non-small cell lung cancer. For the CDR3, the DNA is TGTGCCAGCAGCACAGGGTGGAGCACTGAAGCTTTCTTT. Its translation is CASSTGWSTEAFF.